Listed here are 32 T cell receptor beta chains from one sample, sequenced in a study of shared T cell receptors in the human thymus. Some clones are missing from TCRdb's copy, which holds only in-frame ones; the method was immunoSEQ multiplex PCR. The table has hundreds of thousands of clones, 70% to 90% seen once; the top ten hold approximately 0.01%. These data were also reused for a study on human thymus T cells.

Sequencing was performed on thymocytes. The receptors were gathered from a boy younger than two with a congenital heart defect.

This chain joins TRBV9 and TRBJ2-5; 8 bases are a match to TRBD2. Losses at the gene ends were 1 base for V and 1 base for J; bases not matched to a gene: 6. The CDR3 runs 16 residues. Germline loops: CDR1 SGDLS, CDR2 YYNGEE. CDR3 bases: TGTGCCAGCAGCGTATACCGGGAGGGCCCCCAAGAGACCCAGTACTTC. Residues: CASSVYREGPQETQYF.

The gene calls are TRBV19 and TRBJ1-5; 7 nucleotides agree with TRBD1. Germline V gene data show CDR1 as LNHDA and CDR2 as SQIVND (reference sequence). V lost 6 bases to trimming and J lost 0 bases; unmatched junction nucleotides: 5. The CDR3 runs to 15 residues. The CDR3 bases are TGTGCCAGTAGGAGGACAGGCCCTAGCAATCAGCCCCAGCATTTT. Encoded protein: CASRRTGPSNQPQHF.

The chain links TRBV19 to TRBJ1-2; D perhaps matches TRBD1 (6 bases). Between the trimmed V and J ends, which lost 3 bases and 8 bases, there was a span of 13 bases. The germline gives CDR1 LNHDA, CDR2 SQIVND (reference sequence). CDR3 length equals 13 residues. The CDR3 nucleotides are TGTGCCAGTAGTATGTCGCCGGGGGGCGGCTACACCTTC. Amino acid sequence: CASSMSPGGGYTF.

V gene TRBV4-1 combines with J gene TRBJ2-5, with 11 bases identical to TRBD2. The trim removed 0 bases at V and 5 bases at J, leaving 5 bases unmatched. This CDR3 contains 16 residues. Per the germline V gene, CDR1 is MGHRA and CDR2 is YSYEKL. CDR3 protein: CASSQEELAGDETQYF. The CDR3 DNA sequence: TGCGCCAGCAGCCAAGAAGAACTAGCGGGAGACGAGACCCAGTACTTC.

This clone was seen only a few times. The rearrangement joins TRBV10-3 to TRBJ2-7; 7 bases agree with TRBD1. Per germline, CDR1 ENHRY and CDR2 SYGVKD. The CDR3 sequence is 13 residues long. The trim removed 11 bases at V and 1 base at J, leaving 8 bases unmatched. In nucleotides, the CDR3 is TGTGCCGTACAGGGGCGGTCGTCCTACGAGCAGTACTTC. The encoded protein is CAVQGRSSYEQYF.

This clone was seen a handful of times. The rearrangement uses TRBV7-2 and TRBJ1-3, with 10 bases lining up with TRBD1. Per germline, CDR1 SGHTA and CDR2 FQGNSA. The CDR3 spans 14 residues. Losses at the gene ends were 3 bases for V and 7 bases for J; bases not matched to a gene: 3. As DNA, the CDR3 is TGTGCCAGCAGCTTCCCGGGACAGGGGAACACCATATATTTT. Translating gives CASSFPGQGNTIYF.

The chain links TRBV4-3 to TRBJ1-5; perhaps TRBD1 as D (5 bases). Germline V gene lookup returns CDR1 LGHNA and CDR2 YSLEER. This CDR3 has 15 residues. Trimming took 0 bases from V and 5 from J, leaving 11 bases between them. CDR3 residues: CASSQDVTRDQPQHF. CDR3 nucleotide sequence: TGCGCCAGCAGCCAAGATGTGACCAGGGATCAGCCCCAGCATTTT.

The J gene is TRBJ1-2, the V gene TRBV18; tentatively, D is TRBD1 (5 bases). The CDR3 consists of 14 residues. Germline V gene lookup returns CDR1 KGHSH and CDR2 LQKENI. V lost 0 bases and J lost 5, with 10 bases in between. The CDR3 is CASSPPLAGYGYTF. In DNA form, the CDR3 reads TGTGCCAGCTCACCACCGTTGGCAGGGTATGGCTACACCTTC.

This clone was observed a few times. V usage is TRBV28 and J usage is TRBJ1-4; D unresolved. Trimming shortened V by 5 bases and J by 3 bases, and 22 bases separated the two germline ends. Germline CDR1 reads MDHEN; CDR2 reads SYDVKM. CDR3 size: 18 residues. CDR3 in DNA: TGTGCCAGCAGTCTCTTTAAGGACCCTCCGAGGGCTAATGAAAAACTGTTTTTT. Protein: CASSLFKDPPRANEKLFF.

V is TRBV27 and J is TRBJ2-7; 9 bases are a match to TRBD2. The junction had 6 bases not matched to a gene; V was cut back by 3 bases and J by 0 bases. This CDR3 region has 16 residues. Germline V gene data show CDR1 as MNHEY and CDR2 as SMNVEV (reference sequence). CDR3 nucleotides: TGTGCCAGCAGTTTCATAGCGGGAGCCGTCTCCTACGAGCAGTACTTC. Translation gives CASSFIAGAVSYEQYF.

In its sample, this clone was seen once. This chain joins TRBV7-2 and TRBJ2-4; perhaps TRBD1 as D (6 bases). The germline V gene has CDR1 SGHTA and CDR2 FQGNSA. The V and J ends lost 4 bases and 16 bases respectively, with 17 bases between them. The CDR3 runs to 12 residues. The CDR3 protein is CASSSLGQLYYF. DNA for the CDR3: TGTGCCAGCAGCTCCCTCGGACAGTTGTACTACTTC.

This clone was detected only once. V usage is TRBV6-5 and J usage is TRBJ1-1, with a tentative D call TRBD1 (5 bases). V lost 7 bases, J lost 3 bases, and 18 bases lay in between. The CDR3 spans 15 residues. Germline V gene data show CDR1 as MNHEY and CDR2 as SVGAGI. CDR3: CASKPQGLRDTEAFF. The CDR3 nucleotides are TGTGCCAGCAAACCGCAGGGCCTACGGGACACTGAAGCTTTCTTT.

This rearrangement joins TRBV5-1 to TRBJ2-5; 8 bases are a match to TRBD1. The V segment lost 0 bases and the J segment 1 base; nucleotides outside the gene matches: 5. Germline V lookup: CDR1 SGHRS, CDR2 YFSETQ. The CDR3 contains 16 residues. The CDR3 sequence is CASSLEGDRPQETQYF. CDR3 DNA: TGCGCCAGCAGCTTGGAAGGGGACAGGCCCCAAGAGACCCAGTACTTC.

This sequence joins TRBV4-2 and TRBJ2-7, with TRBD2 identical over 10 bases. The CDR3 contains 17 residues. Looked up from germline, CDR1 is LGHNA and CDR2 is YNFKEQ. V shed 0 bases, J shed 2 bases, and the junction held 7 bases outside the gene matches. CDR3 sequence (DNA): TGTGCCAGCAGCCAAGAACCCACTAGCGGGACTCCCTACGAGCAGTACTTC. This sequence encodes CASSQEPTSGTPYEQYF.

This clone was picked up one time. CDR3 protein: CASSGGDREIYEQYF. The CDR3 bases are TGTGCCAGTAGCGGAGGGGACAGGGAGATCTACGAGCAGTACTTC. V gene TRBV2 combines with J gene TRBJ2-7, with 9 bases lining up with TRBD1. This CDR3 is built from 15 residues. Germline CDR1 SNHLY, CDR2 FYNNEI. Trimming took 9 bases from V and 3 from J; bases not matched to a gene: 12.

The rearrangement joins TRBV4-1 to TRBJ1-4; TRBD1 aligns across 7 bases. Germline V CDR1 and CDR2: MGHRA, YSYEKL. The CDR3 has 17 residues. V trimming: 0 bases; J trimming: 3 bases; junction bases outside the gene matches: 7. CDR3 nucleotide sequence: TGCGCCAGCAGCCAAGATAGTTGGGGGACAGCTAATGAAAAACTGTTTTTT. Protein sequence: CASSQDSWGTANEKLFF.

This sequence joins TRBV27 and TRBJ1-6; D is undetermined. The CDR3 contains 13 residues. Germline values: CDR1 MNHEY, CDR2 SMNVEV (reference sequence). Deletions cut 5 bases from V and 7 bases from J, with 9 bases between. CDR3 in DNA: TGTGCCAGCAGTCCCTCCAGGAATTCACCCCTCCACTTT. Residues: CASSPSRNSPLHF.

The chain is built from TRBV30 and TRBJ2-6; D is uncertain. With 3 bases removed from V and 1 base from J, the gap between germline ends came to 7 bases. Germline values: CDR1 GTSNPN, CDR2 SVGIG (reference sequence). The CDR3 sequence is 14 residues long. The CDR3 DNA reads TGTGCCTGGAGGGTAACTTCTGGGGCCAACGTCCTGACTTTC. Its protein is CAWRVTSGANVLTF.

Worth noting for this clone: One end of the junction does not line up with germline, which may come from a read error. The rearrangement joins TRBV30 to TRBJ2-2; a weak D match, TRBD2 (6 bases). The CDR3 runs 19 residues. Per the germline V gene, CDR1 is GTSNPN and CDR2 is SVGIG (reference sequence). As DNA, the CDR3 is TGTGCCTGGGGTGTCGGCGGGGAGAGAATTGGGACTAACACCGGGGAGCTGTTTTTT. Protein product: CAWGVGGERIGTNTGELFF. Combining the CDR3 with reference TRBV30 and TRBJ2-2 gives the whole variable domain SQTIHQWPATLVQPVGSPLSLECTVEGTSNPNLYWYRQAAGRGLQLLFYSVGIGQISSEVPQNLSASRPQDRQFILSSKKLLLSDSGFYLCAWGVGGERIGTNTGELFFGEGSRLTVL.

The chain carries TRBV10-3 and TRBJ2-1, with 11 bases matching TRBD2. The V gene's germline CDR1 is ENHRY and CDR2 SYGVKD. The V segment lost 2 bases and the J segment 5 bases; nucleotides outside the gene matches: 11. CDR3 size: 18 residues. This chain's CDR3 is CAISERLAGLHKDNEQFF. The DNA of the CDR3 is TGTGCCATCAGTGAGCGACTAGCGGGACTTCATAAGGACAATGAGCAGTTCTTC.

J is TRBJ2-1 and V is TRBV19, with TRBD2 matching 14 bases. Germline V gene lookup returns CDR1 LNHDA and CDR2 SQIVND (reference sequence). The CDR3 is 18 amino acids. V lost 5 bases and J lost 7; bases outside the gene matches: 13. CDR3 residues: CASSPGQGLAGGQNEQFF. The CDR3 bases are TGTGCCAGTAGTCCGGGCCAAGGACTAGCGGGAGGTCAGAATGAGCAGTTCTTC.

The chain recombines TRBV27 with TRBJ1-1, with TRBD1 matching 12 bases. Unmatched junction bases numbered 7, after V lost 6 bases and J lost 5 bases. Germline V gene sequence: CDR1 MNHEY, CDR2 SMNVEV (reference sequence). The CDR3 runs to 15 residues. The CDR3 DNA reads TGTGCCAGCAGCGACGGGACAGGGGGCCGTACTGAAGCTTTCTTT. Residues: CASSDGTGGRTEAFF.

V is TRBV2 and J is TRBJ2-7; 12 bases map to TRBD2. V lost 4 bases to trimming and J lost 2 bases; unmatched junction nucleotides: 9. This CDR3 is 17 amino acids long. The germline V gene has CDR1 SNHLY and CDR2 FYNNEI. The CDR3 sequence: CASSGPPTSGGPYEQYF. The CDR3 nucleotides are TGTGCCAGCAGTGGCCCTCCGACTAGCGGGGGCCCCTACGAGCAGTACTTC.

This clone turned up a few times. The J gene is TRBJ2-4, the V gene TRBV28; 8 bases agree with TRBD1. The germline gives CDR1 MDHEN, CDR2 SYDVKM. CDR3 length: 15 amino acids. After removal of 6 bases from V and 0 bases from J, the junction contained 4 bases not matched to a gene. CDR3 loop: CASRTGEVAKNIQYF. DNA for the CDR3: TGTGCCAGCAGGACAGGGGAAGTAGCCAAAAACATTCAGTACTTC.

V usage is TRBV12-5 and J usage is TRBJ1-1, with unresolved D. Germline V gene data show CDR1 as LGHNT and CDR2 as FRNRAP. CDR3 length: 10 residues. V lost 7 bases and J 11 bases, leaving 11 bases between the germline ends. CDR3 DNA: TGTGCTAGTGACCGGGGAAGCGCTTTCTTT. This gives the protein CASDRGSAFF. Combining the CDR3 with reference TRBV12-5 and TRBJ1-1 gives the whole variable domain DARVTQTPRHKVTEMGQEVTMRCQPILGHNTVFWYRQTMMQGLELLAYFRNRAPLDDSGMPKDRFSAEMPDATLATLKIQPSEPRDSAVYFCASDRGSAFFGQGTRLTVV.

The V call is TRBV7-3, the J call TRBJ2-3; possibly TRBD2 for D (6 bases). V was pared by 5 bases and J by 6 bases, with 15 bases between. Germline loops: CDR1 SGHTA, CDR2 FQGTGA. The CDR3 extends over 14 amino acids. The DNA for the CDR3 is TGTGCCAGCAGCGGGACGGGAGATAGTGATACGCAGTATTTT. It yields the protein CASSGTGDSDTQYF.

The rearrangement joins TRBV25-1 to TRBJ1-4, with D tentatively TRBD1 (6 bases). This CDR3 comprises 17 residues. V was cut by 0 bases and J by 1 base, with 12 bases left in between. The germline V gene has CDR1 MGHDK and CDR2 SYGVNS. DNA for the CDR3: TGTGCCAGCAGTGAATATGGGCAGACAGGAACTAATGAAAAACTGTTTTTT. Translated: CASSEYGQTGTNEKLFF.

The chain uses TRBV4-1 and TRBJ2-1, with 7 nucleotides matching TRBD2. Germline CDR1 MGHRA, CDR2 YSYEKL. This CDR3 comprises 14 residues. Germline trimming cut 3 bases from V and 4 bases from J; bases unmatched to any gene: 3. The DNA of the CDR3 is TGCGCCAGCAGCCATGGACTAGAATACAATGAGCAGTTCTTC. The encoded protein is CASSHGLEYNEQFF.

The chain uses TRBV13 and TRBJ2-3; 12 bases are a match to TRBD2. Unmatched junction bases numbered 7, after V lost 4 bases and J lost 8 bases. CDR1 and CDR2 from the germline V gene are PRHDT and FYEKMQ (reference sequence). There are 15 residues in the CDR3. The DNA for the CDR3 is TGTGCCAGCAGCTCCCGACTAGCGGGAGCTGGTACGCAGTATTTT. Translating it yields CASSSRLAGAGTQYF. Based on the CDR3 plus reference TRBV13 and TRBJ2-3, the full variable domain is AAGVIQSPRHLIKEKRETATLKCYPIPRHDTVYWYQQGPGQDPQFLISFYEKMQSDKGSIPDRFSAQQFSDYHSELNMSSLELGDSALYFCASSSRLAGAGTQYFGPGTRLTVL.

The CDR3 region is CASSQDLGGLAGQSSYNEQFF. The CDR3 coding sequence is TGTGCCAGCAGCCAAGATTTGGGGGGACTAGCGGGGCAGAGCTCCTACAATGAGCAGTTCTTC. This sequence joins TRBV14 and TRBJ2-1; 13 positions agree with TRBD2. J was trimmed by 0 bases and V by 0 bases; bases with no gene match: 11. CDR1 is SGHDN and CDR2 is FVKESK in the germline V gene. This CDR3 region has 21 residues.

The chain's CDR3 is CASSLPRAGDQETQYF. The CDR3 DNA reads TGTGCCAGCTCACTCCCCCGAGCGGGAGACCAAGAGACCCAGTACTTC. V is TRBV11-2 and J is TRBJ2-5, with 8 bases aligning to TRBD2. This CDR3 is built from 16 residues. Looked up from germline, CDR1 is SGHAT and CDR2 is FQNNGV. The V gene end was trimmed by 8 bases and the J gene end by 0 bases; junction bases not matched to a gene: 11.

The chain couples TRBV10-3 to TRBJ2-1; 13 nucleotides align to TRBD2. The CDR3 contains 15 residues. Per germline, CDR1 ENHRY and CDR2 SYGVKD. J was trimmed by 3 bases and V by 10 bases; bases with no gene match: 6. CDR3 bases: TGTGCCACCTGGGGACTAGCGGGAAACTACAATGAGCAGTTCTTC. Protein sequence: CATWGLAGNYNEQFF.